This entry lists 26 T cell receptor beta chains sequenced from one sample in a study of blood T cell repertoires in COVID-19. Some clones are missing from TCRdb's copy, which holds only in-frame ones; the method was immunoSEQ multiplex PCR. The data show about 110,000 clones, around nine tenths seen once. The sample comprised peripheral blood. Receptors originate from a human donor in a cohort sampled during active COVID-19.

The chain carries TRBV10-3 and TRBJ2-2; 9 nucleotides match TRBD2. V trimming: 3 bases; J trimming: 4 bases; junction bases outside the gene matches: 6. CDR1 is ENHRY and CDR2 is SYGVKD in the germline V gene. This CDR3 is built from 16 residues. CDR3 loop: CAISEGAGGLTGELFF. The CDR3 bases are TGTGCCATCAGTGAAGGAGCGGGAGGTCTCACCGGGGAGCTGTTTTTT.

This chain connects TRBV5-1 to TRBJ1-1; a weak D match, TRBD1 (6 bases). There are 14 residues in the CDR3. Per the germline V gene, CDR1 is SGHRS and CDR2 is YFSETQ. With 0 bases removed from V and 3 bases from J, the gap between germline ends came to 9 bases. CDR3 sequence (DNA): TGCGCCAGCAGCTTGGGGGGGCGGGACACTGAAGCTTTCTTT. Residues: CASSLGGRDTEAFF.

V and J are TRBV28 and TRBJ1-6; D call uncertain. This CDR3 comprises 13 residues. V was clipped by 7 bases and J by 7 bases, with 11 bases between them. In germline, CDR1 is MDHEN, CDR2 SYDVKM. The CDR3 is CASTTQGNSPLHF. The CDR3 nucleotides are TGTGCCAGCACGACACAAGGCAATTCACCCCTCCACTTT.

This clone was seen more than once but under ten times. V and J are TRBV4-2 and TRBJ1-4; 7 bases agree with TRBD1. The CDR3 length is 15 residues. Per the germline V gene, CDR1 is LGHNA and CDR2 is YNFKEQ. With 4 bases clipped from V and 5 bases from J, the junction kept 7 bases outside the gene matches. The CDR3 loop reads CASSLRDSQNEKLFF. CDR3 nucleotides: TGTGCCAGCAGCCTTCGGGACAGCCAGAATGAAAAACTGTTTTTT.

This chain connects TRBV28 to TRBJ2-7; 12 nucleotides agree with TRBD2. This CDR3 region has 14 residues. Germline loops: CDR1 MDHEN, CDR2 SYDVKM. J lost 5 bases, V lost 6 bases, and 5 bases had no gene match. CDR3 in amino acids: CASRLTSGSHEQYF. DNA of the CDR3: TGTGCCAGCAGGCTGACTAGCGGGAGCCACGAGCAGTACTTC.

V gene TRBV6-2 or TRBV6-3 combines with J gene TRBJ2-7, with TRBD1 matching over 7 bases. The CDR3 is 17 amino acids. Germline CDR1 MNHEY, CDR2 SVGEGT. V lost 0 bases, J lost 3 bases, and 11 bases stayed unmatched. The CDR3 protein is CASSYSSIGQDFYEQYF. The CDR3 DNA reads TGTGCCAGCAGTTACTCGAGTATAGGACAGGACTTCTACGAGCAGTACTTC.

This clone was seen just once. The J gene is TRBJ2-6, the V gene TRBV7-9, with 9 bases that match TRBD1. Trimming removed 11 bases from V and 4 bases from J; junction bases left unmatched: 18. Germline-derived CDR1 and CDR2 are SEHNR and FQNEAQ (reference sequence). CDR3 size: 18 residues. The CDR3 DNA reads TGTGCCTCCCTCGAGGGACAGGGAAAATTGGCGGGGGCCAACGTCCTGACTTTC. This sequence encodes CASLEGQGKLAGANVLTF.

This clone turned up a few times. The chain carries TRBV4-1 and TRBJ1-2, with D unclear. The CDR3 consists of 12 residues. CDR1 and CDR2 (germline): MGHRA, YSYEKL. V lost 0 bases, J lost 8 bases, and 7 bases lay in between. The CDR3 reads CASSQDVGGYTF. The DNA for the CDR3 is TGCGCCAGCAGCCAAGACGTCGGGGGCTACACCTTC.

V gene TRBV15 combines with J gene TRBJ2-7; 10 bases align to TRBD1. The CDR3 length is 14 residues. Trimming took 1 base from V and 7 from J; bases not matched to a gene: 4. CDR1 is LNHNV, CDR2 YYDKDF, per germline (reference sequence). CDR3 region: CATSRGQGAGEQYF. The CDR3, as DNA: TGTGCCACCAGCAGAGGACAGGGGGCAGGAGAGCAGTACTTC.

The rearrangement links TRBV18 to TRBJ2-1, with TRBD2 identical over 14 bases. In germline, CDR1 is KGHSH, CDR2 LQKENI. V trimming: 3 bases; J trimming: 7 bases; junction bases outside the gene matches: 5. CDR3 length: 16 residues. The CDR3 DNA sequence: TGTGCCAGCTCACCCGGGACTAGCGGGAGTGAGAATGAGCAGTTCTTC. It is translated as CASSPGTSGSENEQFF.

The rearrangement joins TRBV11-2 to TRBJ1-5, with 9 positions matching TRBD1. Per germline, CDR1 SGHAT and CDR2 FQNNGV. The V gene end was trimmed by 0 bases and the J gene end by 2 bases; junction bases not matched to a gene: 5. The CDR3 consists of 17 residues. For the CDR3, the DNA is TGTGCCAGCAGCTTAGATTTGGACAGGGGAGGCAATCAGCCCCAGCATTTT. Its translation is CASSLDLDRGGNQPQHF.

This chain uses TRBV4-2 with TRBJ1-1; 7 bases line up with TRBD1. This CDR3 comprises 17 residues. CDR1 is LGHNA and CDR2 is YNFKEQ in the germline V gene. J was trimmed by 1 base and V by 4 bases; bases with no gene match: 12. This chain's CDR3 is CASSRGQQVQGNTEAFF. The CDR3 DNA reads as TGTGCCAGCAGCCGGGGACAGCAAGTTCAGGGGAACACTGAAGCTTTCTTT.

The V and J genes are TRBV25-1 and TRBJ1-1, with a tentative D call TRBD1 (6 bases). Trimming removed 0 bases from V and 4 bases from J, with 9 bases in between. The CDR3 is 14 amino acids. The germline gives CDR1 MGHDK, CDR2 SYGVNS. In nucleotides, the CDR3 is TGTGCCAGCAGTGAATATAACAGGGTCACTGAAGCTTTCTTT. Translated: CASSEYNRVTEAFF.

This clone was seen only once. The chain couples TRBV9 to TRBJ1-3; no reliable D call. The CDR3 runs to 16 residues. Trimming took 0 bases from V and 0 from J, leaving 10 bases between them. Germline V gene data show CDR1 as SGDLS and CDR2 as YYNGEE. The chain's CDR3 is CASSVAGWSSGNTIYF. In nucleotides, the CDR3 is TGTGCCAGCAGCGTAGCTGGGTGGAGCTCTGGAAACACCATATATTTT.

The chain links TRBV19 to TRBJ1-5; 9 bases fit TRBD1. Germline assignment: CDR1 LNHDA and CDR2 SQIVND (reference sequence). The CDR3 runs 16 residues. V lost 6 bases, J lost 6 bases, and 12 bases stayed unmatched. CDR3 sequence: CASRRTGVGAGQPQHF. CDR3 in DNA: TGTGCCAGTAGGAGGACAGGGGTAGGAGCTGGTCAGCCCCAGCATTTT.

The chain employs TRBV5-1 and TRBJ2-7; a possible D gene is TRBD1 (6 bases). CDR3 length equals 15 residues. Trimming removed 0 bases at V and 4 bases at J, with 14 bases between. Germline V lookup: CDR1 SGHRS, CDR2 YFSETQ. The CDR3 is CASSLVARGAYEQYF. The CDR3, as DNA: TGCGCCAGCAGCTTGGTCGCCAGGGGAGCGTACGAGCAGTACTTC.

This chain uses TRBV7-9 with TRBJ1-2, with D hard to call. Germline CDR1 SEHNR, CDR2 FQNEAQ (reference sequence). This CDR3 is 14 amino acids long. The germline V and J ends were trimmed by 5 bases and 0 bases, with 10 bases remaining between them. Here the CDR3 DNA reads TGTGCCAGCAGCGAAACTCGAGCTAACTATGGCTACACCTTC. Its protein product is CASSETRANYGYTF.

The chain couples TRBV12-3 or TRBV12-4 to TRBJ2-1; D not certain. This CDR3 region has 13 residues. V dropped 2 bases and J dropped 7 bases, with 9 bases sitting between them. CDR3 sequence reads: CASSLTSGNEQFF. For the CDR3, the DNA is TGTGCCAGCAGTTTAACTTCAGGTAATGAGCAGTTCTTC.

The chain recombines TRBV2 with TRBJ2-4, with D possibly TRBD2 on 6 matching bases. Per germline, CDR1 SNHLY and CDR2 FYNNEI. The CDR3 totals 15 residues. V lost 5 bases, J lost 2 bases, and 13 bases lay in between. As DNA, the CDR3 is TGTGCCAGCAGTAGGAGGGGCGAGTCCAAAAACATTCAGTACTTC. It codes for CASSRRGESKNIQYF.

The chain couples TRBV7-9 to TRBJ1-5, with D hard to call. The CDR3 totals 14 residues. The V end lost 1 base, the J end lost 7 bases, and 11 bases lay between the germline ends. Germline assignment: CDR1 SEHNR and CDR2 FQNEAQ (reference sequence). CDR3 sequence: CASSLGHSPQPQHF. The CDR3 DNA sequence: TGTGCCAGCAGCTTAGGACATTCCCCCCAGCCCCAGCATTTT. Full variable domain (rest looked up from reference TRBV7-9 and TRBJ1-5): DTGVSQNPRHKITKRGQNVTFRCDPISEHNRLYWYRQTLGQGPEFLTYFQNEAQLEKSRLLSDRFSAERPKGSFSTLEIQRTEQGDSAMYLCASSLGHSPQPQHFGDGTRLSIL.

The V and J genes are TRBV10-2 and TRBJ1-5; 11 positions agree with TRBD1. J gave up 5 bases and V 4 bases, and 10 bases lay outside the gene matches. CDR3 length: 17 amino acids. Germline values: CDR1 WSHSY, CDR2 SAAADI. CDR3 sequence (DNA): TGCGCCAGCAGTGGTTCTCGGACAGGGGGCCGGGATCAGCCCCAGCATTTT. Its translation: CASSGSRTGGRDQPQHF.

The V call is TRBV3-1 (or the pseudogene TRBV3-2), the J call TRBJ2-2, with TRBD1 identical over 10 bases. The length of the CDR3 is 14 residues. J lost 5 bases, V lost 4 bases, and 1 base had no gene match. The germline V gene has CDR1 LGHDT and CDR2 YNNKEL (reference sequence). The CDR3 region has the DNA TGTGCCAGCAGCCTGGACAGGGGGACCGGGGAGCTGTTTTTT. Translated: CASSLDRGTGELFF.

The chain is built from TRBV7-2 and TRBJ1-2; D remains ambiguous. This CDR3 is built from 15 residues. Germline loops: CDR1 SGHTA, CDR2 FQGNSA. V was trimmed by 0 bases and J by 6 bases, leaving 14 bases between them. CDR3 nucleotides: TGTGCCAGCAGCTTAGCCCGGGAGGCCCGGAATGGCTACACCTTC. Encoded protein: CASSLAREARNGYTF.

This chain's CDR3 is CASSLDRHNEKLFF. As DNA, the CDR3 is TGTGCCAGCAGCCTTGACAGACATAATGAAAAACTGTTTTTT. The J gene is TRBJ1-4, the V gene TRBV7-2; TRBD1 might be the D (5 bases). Trimming removed 5 bases from V and 4 bases from J, with 11 bases in between. The CDR3 runs 14 residues. Germline lookup yields CDR1 SGHTA and CDR2 FQGNSA.

V is TRBV6-5 and J is TRBJ1-5; D unresolved. The germline V and J ends were trimmed by 6 bases and 2 bases, with 8 bases remaining between them. CDR3 length equals 13 residues. CDR1 MNHEY and CDR2 SVGAGI come from the germline V gene. CDR3 in amino acids: CASSTGGNQPQHF. The DNA of the CDR3 is TGTGCCAGCAGCACCGGGGGCAATCAGCCCCAGCATTTT.

The rearrangement links TRBV13 to TRBJ2-3, with D perhaps matching TRBD2 (6 bases). The CDR3 has 16 residues. Germline V CDR1 and CDR2: PRHDT, FYEKMQ (reference sequence). Trimming cost V 6 bases and J 2 bases, with 18 bases left between them. The CDR3 DNA reads TGTGCCAGCAGAAGGACTACGGGACTTCCCACAGATACGCAGTATTTT. It specifies CASRRTTGLPTDTQYF.